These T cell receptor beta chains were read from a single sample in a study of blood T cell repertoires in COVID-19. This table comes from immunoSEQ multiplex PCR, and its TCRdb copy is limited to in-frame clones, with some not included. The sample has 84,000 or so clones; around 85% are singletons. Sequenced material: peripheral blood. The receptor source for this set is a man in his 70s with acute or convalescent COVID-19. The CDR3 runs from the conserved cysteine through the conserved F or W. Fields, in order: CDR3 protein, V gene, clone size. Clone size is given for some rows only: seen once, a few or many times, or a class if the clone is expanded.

CDR3aa: CASSLAGMREKLFF; v_gene: TRBV28; abundance: -
CDR3aa: CASSLEAGVGTDTQYF; v_gene: TRBV5-5; abundance: -
CDR3aa: CASSATGGAGSPLHF; v_gene: TRBV19; abundance: -
CDR3aa: CASSPGQGEETQYF; v_gene: TRBV19; abundance: -
CDR3aa: CSASVQGNQPQHF; v_gene: TRBV20-1; abundance: -
CDR3aa: CASGHGMNTEAFF; v_gene: TRBV10-2; abundance: -
CDR3aa: CASSYFPRVNTEAFF; v_gene: TRBV6-5; abundance: -
CDR3aa: CASSPAAGPNTEAFF; v_gene: TRBV5-1; abundance: -
CDR3aa: CASSPRDRGLNTIYF; v_gene: TRBV7-9; abundance: -
CDR3aa: CASSQELAGGLFETQYF; v_gene: TRBV4-2; abundance: -
CDR3aa: CASSYLSLHEQFF; v_gene: TRBV6-5; abundance: -
CDR3aa: CASSLVGGSESNQPQHF; v_gene: TRBV7-9; abundance: few
CDR3aa: CASSSKGARTEAFF; v_gene: TRBV6-6; abundance: -
CDR3aa: CAIISLGGIETQYF; v_gene: TRBV10-3; abundance: -
CDR3aa: CASSYGQGDDSPLHF; v_gene: TRBV6-5; abundance: few
CDR3aa: CASSPMTGQETQYF; v_gene: TRBV5-8; abundance: once
CDR3aa: CAWSVTWAGRGSPLHF; v_gene: TRBV30; abundance: -
CDR3aa: CASSIIAGGTDTQYF; v_gene: TRBV5-1; abundance: -
CDR3aa: CASSPAAGGRNNEQFF; v_gene: TRBV5-1; abundance: -
CDR3aa: CASREPTGGSLGGYTF; v_gene: TRBV19; abundance: once
CDR3aa: CASRYGTTRTDTQYF; v_gene: TRBV2; abundance: -
CDR3aa: CASCGARPTGADTQYF; v_gene: TRBV6-1; abundance: once
CDR3aa: CASSESGLGGASGVEQYF; v_gene: TRBV10-2; abundance: -
CDR3aa: CASSPRYNEQFF; v_gene: TRBV12-3/TRBV12-4; abundance: once
CDR3aa: CASRGDNLYGYTF; v_gene: TRBV9; abundance: -
CDR3aa: CASSQDIRLYEQYF; v_gene: TRBV4-1; abundance: -
CDR3aa: CASTPQGATNEKLFF; v_gene: TRBV4-1; abundance: -
CDR3aa: CASSSLRRLPGGKTQYF; v_gene: TRBV11-2; abundance: -
CDR3aa: CASSLVGAGEQFF; v_gene: TRBV12-3/TRBV12-4; abundance: -
CDR3aa: CASSLSSGSEGTEAFF; v_gene: TRBV7-9; abundance: -
CDR3aa: CASGLVGQRTNEKLFF; v_gene: TRBV12-5; abundance: -
CDR3aa: CASRVRRGINYNEQFF; v_gene: TRBV28; abundance: -
CDR3aa: CASRSTSGGYTDTQYF; v_gene: TRBV28; abundance: -
CDR3aa: CASSFLEKLFF; v_gene: TRBV28; abundance: -
CDR3aa: CASSPSGGTDTQYF; v_gene: TRBV7-3; abundance: -
CDR3aa: CASSPVGGGTEAFF; v_gene: TRBV28; abundance: -
CDR3aa: CASSLRDNQETQYF; v_gene: TRBV6-5; abundance: -
CDR3aa: CASSLTGGQPQHF; v_gene: TRBV7-9; abundance: -
CDR3aa: CTSTTSGVTGELFF; v_gene: TRBV1; abundance: few
CDR3aa: CASSQTGMGPEAFF; v_gene: TRBV7-3; abundance: -
CDR3aa: CASSQVRGQGLSGNTIYF; v_gene: TRBV14; abundance: -
CDR3aa: CASGETGRSYGYTF; v_gene: TRBV6-5; abundance: -
CDR3aa: CASSVGTDGNTIYF; v_gene: TRBV9; abundance: -
CDR3aa: CASSQASGGPASYNEQFF; v_gene: TRBV3-1/TRBV3-2; abundance: -
CDR3aa: CASSWGRDYGYTF; v_gene: TRBV2; abundance: -